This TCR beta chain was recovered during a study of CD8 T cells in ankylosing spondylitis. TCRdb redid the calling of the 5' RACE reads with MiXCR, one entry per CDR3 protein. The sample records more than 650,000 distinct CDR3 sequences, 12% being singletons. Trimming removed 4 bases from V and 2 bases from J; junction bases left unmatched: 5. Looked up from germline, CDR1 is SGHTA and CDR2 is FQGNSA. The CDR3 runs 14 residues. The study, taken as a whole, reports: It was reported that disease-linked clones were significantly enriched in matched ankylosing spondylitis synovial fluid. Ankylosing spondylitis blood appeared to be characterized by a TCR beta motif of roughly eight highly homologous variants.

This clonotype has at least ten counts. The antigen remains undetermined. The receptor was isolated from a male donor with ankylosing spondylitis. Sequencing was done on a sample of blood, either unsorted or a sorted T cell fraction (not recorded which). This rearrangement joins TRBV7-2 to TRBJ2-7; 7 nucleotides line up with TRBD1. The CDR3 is CASSSRGLTYEQYF. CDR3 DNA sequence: TGTGCCAGCAGCTCGAGGGGGCTAACCTACGAGCAGTACTTC.